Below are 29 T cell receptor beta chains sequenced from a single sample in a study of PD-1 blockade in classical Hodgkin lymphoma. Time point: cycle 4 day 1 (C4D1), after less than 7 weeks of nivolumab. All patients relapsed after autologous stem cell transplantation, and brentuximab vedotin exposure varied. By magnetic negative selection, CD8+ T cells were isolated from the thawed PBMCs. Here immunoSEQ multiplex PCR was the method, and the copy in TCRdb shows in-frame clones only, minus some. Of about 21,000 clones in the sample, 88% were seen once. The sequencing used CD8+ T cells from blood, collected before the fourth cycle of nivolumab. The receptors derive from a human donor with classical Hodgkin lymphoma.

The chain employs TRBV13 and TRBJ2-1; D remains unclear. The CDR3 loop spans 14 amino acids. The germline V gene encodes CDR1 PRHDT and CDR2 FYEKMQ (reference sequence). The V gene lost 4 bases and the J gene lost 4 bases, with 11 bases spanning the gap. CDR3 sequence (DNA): TGTGCCAGCAGCTGGAGAACCGTGTACAATGAGCAGTTCTTC. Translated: CASSWRTVYNEQFF.

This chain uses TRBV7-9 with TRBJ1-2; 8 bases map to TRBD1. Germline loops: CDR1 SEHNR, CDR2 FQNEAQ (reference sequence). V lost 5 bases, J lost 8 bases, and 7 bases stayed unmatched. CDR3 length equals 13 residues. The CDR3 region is CASSPPDREGYTF. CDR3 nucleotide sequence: TGTGCCAGCAGCCCCCCGGACAGGGAGGGCTACACCTTC.

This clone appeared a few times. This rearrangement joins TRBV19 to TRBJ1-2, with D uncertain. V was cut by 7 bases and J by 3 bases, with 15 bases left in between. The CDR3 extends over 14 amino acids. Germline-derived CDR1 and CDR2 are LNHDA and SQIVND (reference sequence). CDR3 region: CASTHGGMDYGYTF. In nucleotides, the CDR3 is TGTGCCAGTACCCACGGAGGAATGGACTATGGCTACACCTTC.

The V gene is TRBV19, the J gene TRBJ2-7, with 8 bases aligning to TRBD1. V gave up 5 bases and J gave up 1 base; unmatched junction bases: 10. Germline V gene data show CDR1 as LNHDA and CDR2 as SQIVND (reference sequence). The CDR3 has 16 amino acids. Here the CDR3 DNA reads TGTGCCAGTAGTCGTTCCGGGACAGGTCCTTCCTACGAGCAGTACTTC. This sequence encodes CASSRSGTGPSYEQYF.

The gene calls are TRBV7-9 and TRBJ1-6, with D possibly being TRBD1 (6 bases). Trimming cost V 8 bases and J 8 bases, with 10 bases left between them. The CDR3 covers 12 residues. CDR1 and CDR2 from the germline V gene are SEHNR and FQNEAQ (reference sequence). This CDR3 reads CASGEGDSPLHF. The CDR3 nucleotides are TGTGCCAGCGGCGAGGGGGATTCACCCCTCCACTTT. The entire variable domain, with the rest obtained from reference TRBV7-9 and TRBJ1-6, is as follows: DTGVSQNPRHKITKRGQNVTFRCDPISEHNRLYWYRQTLGQGPEFLTYFQNEAQLEKSRLLSDRFSAERPKGSFSTLEIQRTEQGDSAMYLCASGEGDSPLHFGNGTRLTVT.

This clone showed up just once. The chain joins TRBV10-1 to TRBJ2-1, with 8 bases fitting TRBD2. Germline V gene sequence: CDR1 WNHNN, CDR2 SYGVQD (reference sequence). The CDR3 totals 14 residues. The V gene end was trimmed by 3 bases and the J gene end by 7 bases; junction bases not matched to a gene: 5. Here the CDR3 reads CASSDSGTVNEQFF. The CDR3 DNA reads TGCGCCAGCAGTGATAGCGGGACTGTAAATGAGCAGTTCTTC.

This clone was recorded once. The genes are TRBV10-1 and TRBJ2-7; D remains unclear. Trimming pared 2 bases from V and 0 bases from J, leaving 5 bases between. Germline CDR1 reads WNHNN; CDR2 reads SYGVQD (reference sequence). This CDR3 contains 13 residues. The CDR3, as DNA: TGCGCCAGCAGTGAGAGCAGCTCCTACGAGCAGTACTTC. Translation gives CASSESSSYEQYF.

In DNA form, the CDR3 reads TGTGCCAGCAGTTGGATCCTCGCTGAAGCTTTCTTT. This encodes CASSWILAEAFF. J is TRBJ1-1 and V is TRBV27; D not certain. The CDR3 sequence is 12 residues long. Germline V gives CDR1 MNHEY, CDR2 SMNVEV (reference sequence). V lost 4 bases and J 6 bases, leaving 9 bases between the germline ends.

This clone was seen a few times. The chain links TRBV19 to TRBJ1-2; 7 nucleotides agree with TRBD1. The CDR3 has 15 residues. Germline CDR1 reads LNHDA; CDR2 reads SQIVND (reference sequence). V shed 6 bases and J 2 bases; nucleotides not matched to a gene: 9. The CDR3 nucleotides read TGTGCCAGTAGAGCCCCAACAGGGGTGAACTATGGCTACACCTTC. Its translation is CASRAPTGVNYGYTF.

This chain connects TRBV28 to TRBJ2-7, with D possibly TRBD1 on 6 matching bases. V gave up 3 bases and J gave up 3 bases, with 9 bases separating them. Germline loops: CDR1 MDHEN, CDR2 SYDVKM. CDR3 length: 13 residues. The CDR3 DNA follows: TGTGCCAGCAGTTTCGGGACACTCTACGAGCAGTACTTC. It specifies CASSFGTLYEQYF.

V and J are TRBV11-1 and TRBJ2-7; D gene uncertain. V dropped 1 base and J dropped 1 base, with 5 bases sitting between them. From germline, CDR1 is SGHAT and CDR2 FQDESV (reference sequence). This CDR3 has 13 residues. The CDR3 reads CASSLGSSYEQYF. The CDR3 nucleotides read TGTGCCAGCAGCTTAGGTTCGTCCTACGAGCAGTACTTC.

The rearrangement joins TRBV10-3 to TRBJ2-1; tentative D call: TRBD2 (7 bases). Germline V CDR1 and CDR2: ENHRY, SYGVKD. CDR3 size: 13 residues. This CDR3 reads CAGGGASLDEQFF. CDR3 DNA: TGTGCTGGAGGGGGGGCCTCGCTGGATGAGCAGTTCTTC.

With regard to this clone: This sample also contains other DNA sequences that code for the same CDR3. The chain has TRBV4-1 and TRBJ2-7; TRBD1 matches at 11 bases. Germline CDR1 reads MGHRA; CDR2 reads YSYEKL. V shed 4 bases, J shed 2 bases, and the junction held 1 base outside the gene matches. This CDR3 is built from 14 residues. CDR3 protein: CASSPGQGAYEQYF. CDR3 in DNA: TGCGCCAGCAGCCCGGGACAGGGGGCCTACGAGCAGTACTTC.

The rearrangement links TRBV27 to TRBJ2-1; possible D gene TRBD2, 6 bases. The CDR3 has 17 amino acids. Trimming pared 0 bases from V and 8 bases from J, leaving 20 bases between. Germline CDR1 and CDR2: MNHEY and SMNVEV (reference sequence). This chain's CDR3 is CASSLSITGVGYHEQFF. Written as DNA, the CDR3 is TGTGCCAGCAGTTTATCGATAACGGGAGTGGGATACCATGAGCAGTTCTTC.

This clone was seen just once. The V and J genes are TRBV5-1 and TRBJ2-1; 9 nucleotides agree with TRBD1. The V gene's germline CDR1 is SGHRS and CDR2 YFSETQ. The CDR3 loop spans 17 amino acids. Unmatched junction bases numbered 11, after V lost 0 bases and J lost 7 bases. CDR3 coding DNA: TGCGCCAGCAGCTTGGTTCCCTACAGGGGGCGGTGGAATGAGCAGTTCTTC. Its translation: CASSLVPYRGRWNEQFF. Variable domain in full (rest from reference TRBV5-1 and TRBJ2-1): KAGVTQTPRYLIKTRGQQVTLSCSPISGHRSVSWYQQTPGQGLQFLFEYFSETQRNKGNFPGRFSGRQFSNSRSEMNVSTLELGDSALYLCASSLVPYRGRWNEQFFGPGTRLTVL.

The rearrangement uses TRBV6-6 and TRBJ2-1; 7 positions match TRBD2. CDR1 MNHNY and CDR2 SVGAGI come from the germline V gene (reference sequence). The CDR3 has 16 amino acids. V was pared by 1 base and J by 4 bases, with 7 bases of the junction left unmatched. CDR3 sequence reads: CASSYFPAGSYNEQFF. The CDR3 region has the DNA TGTGCCAGCAGTTACTTCCCAGCGGGGTCATACAATGAGCAGTTCTTC.

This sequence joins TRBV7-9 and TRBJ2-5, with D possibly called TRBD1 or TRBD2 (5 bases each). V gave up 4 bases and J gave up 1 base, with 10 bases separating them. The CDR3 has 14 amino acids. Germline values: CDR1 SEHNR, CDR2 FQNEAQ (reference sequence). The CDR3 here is CASSWGTTQETQYF. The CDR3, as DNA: TGTGCCAGCAGCTGGGGGACCACCCAAGAGACCCAGTACTTC.

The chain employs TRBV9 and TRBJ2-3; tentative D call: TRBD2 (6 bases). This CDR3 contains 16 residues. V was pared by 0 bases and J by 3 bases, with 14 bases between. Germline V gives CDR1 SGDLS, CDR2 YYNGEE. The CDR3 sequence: CASSVGQGGVTDTQYF. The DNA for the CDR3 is TGTGCCAGCAGCGTAGGGCAGGGAGGAGTGACAGATACGCAGTATTTT. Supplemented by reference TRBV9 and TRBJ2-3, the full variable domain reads DSGVTQTPKHLITATGQRVTLRCSPRSGDLSVYWYQQSLDQGLQFLIQYYNGEERAKGNILERFSAQQFPDLHSELNLSSLELGDSALYFCASSVGQGGVTDTQYFGPGTRLTVL.

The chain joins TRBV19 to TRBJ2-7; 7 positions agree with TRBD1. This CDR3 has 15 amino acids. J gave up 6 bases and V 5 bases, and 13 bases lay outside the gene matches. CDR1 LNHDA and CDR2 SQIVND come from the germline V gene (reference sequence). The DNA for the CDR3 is TGTGCCAGTAGTGACAGGGTGCGTATATCTGGCGAGCAGTACTTC. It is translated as CASSDRVRISGEQYF.

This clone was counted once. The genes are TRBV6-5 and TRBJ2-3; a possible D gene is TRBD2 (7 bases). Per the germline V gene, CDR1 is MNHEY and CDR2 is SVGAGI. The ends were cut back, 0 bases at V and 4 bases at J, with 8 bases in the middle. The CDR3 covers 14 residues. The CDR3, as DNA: TGTGCCAGCAGTTACTCAGGGGGGGCAGATACGCAGTATTTT. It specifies CASSYSGGADTQYF.

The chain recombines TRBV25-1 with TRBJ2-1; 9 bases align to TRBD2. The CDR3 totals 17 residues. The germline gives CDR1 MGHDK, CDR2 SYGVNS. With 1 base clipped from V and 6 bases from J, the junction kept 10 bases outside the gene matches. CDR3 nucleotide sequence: TGTGCCAGCAGTGAATGGGTAGCGGGAGACATAGGCAATGAGCAGTTCTTC. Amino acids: CASSEWVAGDIGNEQFF.

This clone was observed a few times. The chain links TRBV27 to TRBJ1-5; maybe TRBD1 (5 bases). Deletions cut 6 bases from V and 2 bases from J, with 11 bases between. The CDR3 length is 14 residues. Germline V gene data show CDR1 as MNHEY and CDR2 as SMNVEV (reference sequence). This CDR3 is CASRGGWGNQPQHF. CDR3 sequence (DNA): TGTGCCAGCAGGGGGGGATGGGGCAATCAGCCCCAGCATTTT.

CDR3: CASSLVRRVAGELFF. The CDR3 DNA sequence: TGTGCCAGCAGCTTAGTTCGGCGGGTGGCCGGGGAGCTGTTTTTT. The gene calls are TRBV7-8 and TRBJ2-2, with a possible D match to TRBD2 (5 bases). Germline CDR1 is SGHVS and CDR2 is FQNEAQ. V lost 1 base and J 6 bases, leaving 12 bases between the germline ends. This CDR3 is built from 15 residues. The full variable domain, in which reference TRBV7-8 and TRBJ2-2 provide the parts outside the CDR3, is GAGVSQSPRYKVAKRGQDVALRCDPISGHVSLFWYQQALGQGPEFLTYFQNEAQLDKSGLPSDRFFAERPEGSVSTLKIQRTQQEDSAVYLCASSLVRRVAGELFFGEGSRLTVL.

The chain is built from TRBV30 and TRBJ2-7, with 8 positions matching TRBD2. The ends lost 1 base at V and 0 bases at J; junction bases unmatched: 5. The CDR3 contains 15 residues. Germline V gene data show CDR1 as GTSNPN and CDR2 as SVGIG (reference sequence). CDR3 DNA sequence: TGTGCCTGGAGTGCGCCGGGAGGGTCCTCCTACGAGCAGTACTTC. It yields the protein CAWSAPGGSSYEQYF.

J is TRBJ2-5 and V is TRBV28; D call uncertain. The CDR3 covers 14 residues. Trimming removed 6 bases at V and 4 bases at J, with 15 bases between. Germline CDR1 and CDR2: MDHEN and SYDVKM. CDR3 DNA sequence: TGTGCCAGCAGCCCCGCCACCCGAGCAGAGACCCAGTACTTC. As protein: CASSPATRAETQYF. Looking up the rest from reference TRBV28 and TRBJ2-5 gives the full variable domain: DVKVTQSSRYLVKRTGEKVFLECVQDMDHENMFWYRQDPGLGLRLIYFSYDVKMKEKGDIPEGYSVSREKKERFSLILESASTNQTSMYLCASSPATRAETQYFGPGTRLLVL.

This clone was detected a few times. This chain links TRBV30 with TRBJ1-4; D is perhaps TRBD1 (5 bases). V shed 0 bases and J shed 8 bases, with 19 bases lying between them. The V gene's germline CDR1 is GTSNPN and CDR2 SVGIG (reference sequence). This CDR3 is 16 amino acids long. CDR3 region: CAWSVLMGQEEEKLFF. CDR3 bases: TGTGCCTGGAGTGTTCTCATGGGGCAGGAGGAGGAAAAACTGTTTTTT.

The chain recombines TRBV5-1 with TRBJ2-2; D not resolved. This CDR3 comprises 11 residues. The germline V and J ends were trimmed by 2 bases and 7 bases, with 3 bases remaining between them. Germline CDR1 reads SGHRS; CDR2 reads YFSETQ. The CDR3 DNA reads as TGCGCCAGCAGCTTTGGCGGGGAGCTGTTTTTT. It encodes CASSFGGELFF. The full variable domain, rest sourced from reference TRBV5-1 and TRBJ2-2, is KAGVTQTPRYLIKTRGQQVTLSCSPISGHRSVSWYQQTPGQGLQFLFEYFSETQRNKGNFPGRFSGRQFSNSRSEMNVSTLELGDSALYLCASSFGGELFFGEGSRLTVL.

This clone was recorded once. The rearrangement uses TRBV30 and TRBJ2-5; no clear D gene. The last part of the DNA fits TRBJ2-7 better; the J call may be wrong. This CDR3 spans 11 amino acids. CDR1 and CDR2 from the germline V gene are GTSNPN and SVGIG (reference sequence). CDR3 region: CAWSGIYEQYF. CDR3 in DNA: TGTGCCTGGAGTGGGATATACGAGCAGTACTTC.

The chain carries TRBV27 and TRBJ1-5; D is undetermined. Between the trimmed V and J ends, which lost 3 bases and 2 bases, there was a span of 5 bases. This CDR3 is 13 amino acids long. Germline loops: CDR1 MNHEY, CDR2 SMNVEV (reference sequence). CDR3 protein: CASSFGGNQPQHF. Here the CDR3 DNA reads TGTGCCAGCAGTTTTGGTGGCAATCAGCCCCAGCATTTT.